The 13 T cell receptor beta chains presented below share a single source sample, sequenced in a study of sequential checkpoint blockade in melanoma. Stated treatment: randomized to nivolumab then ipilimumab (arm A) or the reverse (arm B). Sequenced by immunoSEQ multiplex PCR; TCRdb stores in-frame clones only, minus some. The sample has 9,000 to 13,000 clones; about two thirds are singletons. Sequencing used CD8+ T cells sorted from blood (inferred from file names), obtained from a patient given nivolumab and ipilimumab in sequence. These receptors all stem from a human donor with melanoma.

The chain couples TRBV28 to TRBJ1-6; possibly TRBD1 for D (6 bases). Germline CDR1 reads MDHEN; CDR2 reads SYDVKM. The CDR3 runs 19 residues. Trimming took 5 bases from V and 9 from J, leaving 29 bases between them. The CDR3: CASSRPGRDIIFLGSPLHF. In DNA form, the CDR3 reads TGTGCCAGCAGTCGGCCAGGTCGGGACATTATCTTCCTTGGTTCACCCCTCCACTTT. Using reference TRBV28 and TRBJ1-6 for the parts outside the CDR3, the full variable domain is DVKVTQSSRYLVKRTGEKVFLECVQDMDHENMFWYRQDPGLGLRLIYFSYDVKMKEKGDIPEGYSVSREKKERFSLILESASTNQTSMYLCASSRPGRDIIFLGSPLHFGNGTRLTVT.

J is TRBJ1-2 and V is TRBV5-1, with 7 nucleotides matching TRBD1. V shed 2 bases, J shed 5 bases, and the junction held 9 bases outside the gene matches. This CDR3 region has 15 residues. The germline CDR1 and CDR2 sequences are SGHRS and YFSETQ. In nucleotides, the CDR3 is TGCGCCAGCAGCTTTGGTCGGGACAGACAGTATGGCTACACCTTC. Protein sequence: CASSFGRDRQYGYTF.

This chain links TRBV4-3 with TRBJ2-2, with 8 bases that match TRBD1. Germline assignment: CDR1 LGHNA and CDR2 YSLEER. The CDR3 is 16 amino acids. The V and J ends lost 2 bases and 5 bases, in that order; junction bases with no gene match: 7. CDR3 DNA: TGCGCCAGCAGCCAATTGACAGGGGTTGGAACCGGGGAGCTGTTTTTT. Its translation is CASSQLTGVGTGELFF.

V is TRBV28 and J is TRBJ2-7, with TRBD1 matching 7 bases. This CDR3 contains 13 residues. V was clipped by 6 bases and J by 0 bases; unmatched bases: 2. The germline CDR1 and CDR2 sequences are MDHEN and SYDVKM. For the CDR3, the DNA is TGTGCCAGCAGGCGGACAGGCTCCTACGAGCAGTACTTC. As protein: CASRRTGSYEQYF.

As DNA, the CDR3 is TGTGCCAGCAGCACGACAGATTACAATGAGCAGTTCTTC. Amino acid sequence: CASSTTDYNEQFF. This chain links TRBV9 with TRBJ2-1; TRBD1 is a possible D gene (5 bases). The CDR3 is 13 residues long. The V gene's germline CDR1 is SGDLS and CDR2 YYNGEE. Trimming left V 4 bases short and J 4 bases short, with 9 bases between.

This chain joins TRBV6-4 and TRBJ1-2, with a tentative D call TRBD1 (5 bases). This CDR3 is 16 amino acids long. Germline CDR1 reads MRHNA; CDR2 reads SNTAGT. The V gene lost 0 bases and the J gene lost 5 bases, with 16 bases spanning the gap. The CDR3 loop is CASSDSPGREPYGYTF. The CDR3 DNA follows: TGTGCCAGCAGTGACTCACCAGGGCGGGAACCGTATGGCTACACCTTC.

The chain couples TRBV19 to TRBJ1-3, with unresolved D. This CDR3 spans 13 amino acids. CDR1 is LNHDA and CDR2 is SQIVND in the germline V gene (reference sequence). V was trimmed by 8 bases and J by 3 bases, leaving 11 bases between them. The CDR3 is CASRSGFGNTIYF. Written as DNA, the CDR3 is TGTGCCAGTCGTTCCGGTTTTGGAAACACCATATATTTT.

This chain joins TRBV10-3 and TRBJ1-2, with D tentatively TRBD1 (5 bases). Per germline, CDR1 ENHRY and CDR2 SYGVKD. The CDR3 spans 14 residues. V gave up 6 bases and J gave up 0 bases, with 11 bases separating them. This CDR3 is CAISPGGSNYGYTF. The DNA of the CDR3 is TGTGCCATCAGCCCGGGGGGATCTAACTATGGCTACACCTTC.

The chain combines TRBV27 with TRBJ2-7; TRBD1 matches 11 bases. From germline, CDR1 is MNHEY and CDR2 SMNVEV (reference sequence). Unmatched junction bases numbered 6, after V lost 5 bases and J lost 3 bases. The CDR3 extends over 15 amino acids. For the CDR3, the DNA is TGTGCCAGCAGTCCCGCAGGGACAGGGGGCTACGAGCAGTACTTC. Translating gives CASSPAGTGGYEQYF.

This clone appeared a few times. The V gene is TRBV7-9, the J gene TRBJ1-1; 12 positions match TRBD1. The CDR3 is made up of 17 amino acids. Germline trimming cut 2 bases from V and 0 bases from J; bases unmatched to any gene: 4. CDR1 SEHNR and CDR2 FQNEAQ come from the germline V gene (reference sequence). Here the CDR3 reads CASSLPGQGAVNTEAFF. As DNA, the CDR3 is TGTGCCAGCAGCTTACCGGGACAGGGGGCCGTGAACACTGAAGCTTTCTTT.

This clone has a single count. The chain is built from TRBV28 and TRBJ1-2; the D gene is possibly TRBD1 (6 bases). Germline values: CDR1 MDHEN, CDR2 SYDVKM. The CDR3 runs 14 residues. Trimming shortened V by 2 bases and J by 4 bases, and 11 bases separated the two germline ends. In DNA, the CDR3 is TGTGCCAGCAGTTTACCAACAGGGATCTATGGCTACACCTTC. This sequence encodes CASSLPTGIYGYTF.

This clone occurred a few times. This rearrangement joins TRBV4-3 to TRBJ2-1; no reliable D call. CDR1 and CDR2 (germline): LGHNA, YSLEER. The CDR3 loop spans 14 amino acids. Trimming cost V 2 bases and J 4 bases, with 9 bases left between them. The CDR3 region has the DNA TGCGCCAGCAGCCAACGTAACGGGTACAATGAGCAGTTCTTC. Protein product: CASSQRNGYNEQFF.

This CDR3 reads CASMTGQSLYEQYF. The CDR3 nucleotides read TGTGCCAGCATGACGGGACAGAGCCTCTACGAGCAGTACTTC. V is TRBV2 and J is TRBJ2-7, with TRBD1 matching over 7 bases. Germline-derived CDR1 and CDR2 are SNHLY and FYNNEI. The ends lost 7 bases at V and 3 bases at J; junction bases unmatched: 9. This CDR3 spans 14 amino acids.